Listed below are T cell receptor beta chains from one sample, sequenced in a study of blood T cell repertoires in COVID-19. Some clones are missing from TCRdb's copy, which holds only in-frame ones; the method was immunoSEQ multiplex PCR. In the table there are tens of thousands of clones, about nine tenths of which are singletons. Sequencing was performed on peripheral blood. These receptors originate from a human donor with acute or convalescent COVID-19. The donor label of this sample is uncertain. Both conserved end residues are part of each CDR3. D genes are given only for firm matches. The size entry is marked missing in some rows and otherwise reads once, few, many or a size class.

CDR3 protein	CDR3 DNA	V gene	J gene	D gene	clone size
CASSSYTGARASGRLDEQYF	TGTGCCAGCAGCTCGTACACAGGGGCAAGGGCTAGCGGGAGGTTGGACGAGCAGTACTTC	TRBV5-4	TRBJ2-7	TRBD2	-
CASSRGTSIHEQYF	TGTGCCAGCAGCCGCGGGACTAGCATCCACGAGCAGTACTTC	TRBV3-1/TRBV3-2	TRBJ2-7	TRBD2	-
CASSEGLAGGRTQYF	TGTGCCAGCAGCGAGGGACTAGCGGGGGGTAGGACCCAGTACTTC	TRBV7-2	TRBJ2-5	TRBD2	-
CASSYRPGLGEKLFF	TGTGCCAGCAGTTACCGGCCGGGTTTAGGTGAAAAACTGTTTTTT	TRBV6-5	TRBJ1-4	-	-
CASSWDTQSIYF	TGTGCCAGCAGCTGGGACACCCAATCAATCTATTTT	TRBV5-4	TRBJ2-3	-	-
CATSRVSWGQVGDTQYF	TGTGCCACCAGCAGAGTTTCATGGGGACAGGTGGGAGATACGCAGTATTTT	TRBV15	TRBJ2-3	TRBD1	-
CASSQVVNQPQHF	TGCGCCAGCAGCCAAGTCGTCAATCAGCCCCAGCATTTT	TRBV4-1	TRBJ1-5	-	-
CASSPGRYRTDTQYF	TGCGCCAGCAGCCCCGGCAGGTACCGCACAGATACGCAGTATTTT	TRBV5-1	TRBJ2-3	-	-
CASSEALGEGFYEQYF	TGTGCCAGCAGTGAAGCTCTCGGAGAGGGTTTCTACGAGCAGTACTTC	TRBV2	TRBJ2-7	-	large
CASSLETGGGNTIYF	TGCGCCAGCAGCTTGGAGACAGGGGGAGGAAACACCATATATTTT	TRBV5-1	TRBJ1-3	TRBD1	-
CASSFDRGGNQPQHF	TGTGCCAGCAGTTTTGACAGGGGAGGCAATCAGCCCCAGCATTTT	TRBV27	TRBJ1-5	TRBD1	-
CASSSRGGDSPLHF	TGTGCCAGCAGTTCGAGGGGAGGGGATTCACCCCTCCACTTT	TRBV6-4	TRBJ1-6	-	-
CATSKWRNRNTGELFF	TGTGCCACCAGCAAATGGAGAAATAGGAACACCGGGGAGCTGTTTTTT	TRBV15	TRBJ2-2	-	-
CASSLYSGTSGAFSTDTQYF	TGTGCCAGCAGTTTATATTCCGGGACTAGCGGGGCCTTCAGCACAGATACGCAGTATTTT	TRBV27	TRBJ2-3	TRBD2	-
CASSSSGADTQYF	TGTGCCAGCTCATCAAGCGGGGCAGATACGCAGTATTTT	TRBV18	TRBJ2-3	TRBD2	-
CASRMDSANYGYTF	TGTGCCAGCAGGATGGACAGTGCTAACTATGGCTACACCTTC	TRBV2	TRBJ1-2	-	-
CASSFSNTNHPETQYF	TGTGCCAGCAGCTTTTCAAACACCAATCACCCGGAGACCCAGTACTTC	TRBV5-5	TRBJ2-5	-	-
CASSRTREETQYF	TGTGCCAGCAGCCGGACTAGGGAAGAGACCCAGTACTTC	TRBV7-2	TRBJ2-5	TRBD2	-
CASSSSWGGDTQYF	TGTGCCAGCAGCTCGTCATGGGGGGGAGATACGCAGTATTTT	TRBV7-2	TRBJ2-3	TRBD2	-
CASSLSGTDTQYF	TGTGCCAGCAGTCTTAGCGGCACAGATACGCAGTATTTT	TRBV27	TRBJ2-3	-	-
CASSQEFPAGGEKLFF	TGCGCCAGCAGCCAAGAGTTCCCCGCAGGAGGAGAAAAACTGTTTTTT	TRBV4-1	TRBJ1-4	-	-
CASSRQGAGTEAFF	TGTGCCAGCAGCCGACAGGGGGCTGGGACTGAAGCTTTCTTT	TRBV7-3	TRBJ1-1	TRBD1	-
CATSRLTGVEKLFF	TGTGCCACCAGCAGATTGACAGGGGTTGAAAAACTGTTTTTT	TRBV15	TRBJ1-4	TRBD1	-
CASSMDRGRDSPLHF	TGTGCCAGTAGTATGGACAGGGGGCGCGATTCACCCCTCCACTTT	TRBV19	TRBJ1-6	TRBD1	-
CASSQEVPTVPDTQYF	TGTGCCAGCAGCCAAGAAGTCCCCACGGTCCCAGATACGCAGTATTTT	TRBV3-1/TRBV3-2	TRBJ2-3	-	-
CASSQGQGTYLAKNIQYF	TGTGCCAGTAGCCAGGGACAGGGTACCTATCTAGCCAAAAACATTCAGTACTTC	TRBV19	TRBJ2-4	TRBD1	-
CASSPTYKESPLHF	TGTGCCAGCAGCCCGACCTACAAGGAGTCACCCCTCCACTTT	TRBV3-1/TRBV3-2	TRBJ1-6	-	once
CASSRAGTSGSYEQYF	TGTGCCAGCAGCCGAGCCGGGACTAGCGGCTCCTACGAGCAGTACTTC	TRBV7-8	TRBJ2-7	TRBD2	-
CASSLVSATNEKLFF	TGTGCCAGCAGCTTGGTATCAGCAACTAATGAAAAACTGTTTTTT	TRBV5-5	TRBJ1-4	-	few
CARGQGGNTIYF	TGTGCCCGCGGACAGGGTGGAAACACCATATATTTT	TRBV30	TRBJ1-3	TRBD1	-
CASSQEENTGELFF	TGTGCCAGCAGCCAGGAGGAAAACACCGGGGAGCTGTTTTTT	TRBV14	TRBJ2-2	-	-
CATQEGALGYTF	TGTGCCACCCAAGAGGGGGCGCTTGGCTACACCTTC	TRBV6-5	TRBJ1-2	TRBD1	-
CASSSGQGSSYEQYF	TGTGCCAGCAGCTCGGGACAGGGGAGCTCCTACGAGCAGTACTTC	TRBV5-4	TRBJ2-7	TRBD1	once
CASSPDRVQPQHF	TGTGCCAGCAGTCCGGACAGGGTTCAGCCCCAGCATTTT	TRBV27	TRBJ1-5	TRBD1	-
CASSRRGGNTEAFF	TGTGCCAGCAGCCGTCGGGGAGGGAACACTGAAGCTTTCTTT	TRBV3-1/TRBV3-2	TRBJ1-1	-	-
CASSVAPGQPPGELFF	TGTGCCAGCAGTGTAGCCCCGGGACAGCCTCCCGGGGAGCTGTTTTTT	TRBV6-1	TRBJ2-2	TRBD1	-
CASSQRWAGGNTEAFF	TGTGCCAGCAGCCAAAGGTGGGCAGGAGGGAACACTGAAGCTTTCTTT	TRBV3-1/TRBV3-2	TRBJ1-1	-	few
CASSLVGTSGGPNEQFF	TGTGCCAGCAGCTTAGTGGGGACTAGCGGGGGGCCTAATGAGCAGTTCTTC	TRBV7-2	TRBJ2-1	TRBD2	once
CASGFPSGSWSYNEQFF	TGTGCTAGTGGTTTCCCTAGCGGGAGTTGGTCCTACAATGAGCAGTTCTTC	TRBV12-5	TRBJ2-1	TRBD2	-
CASSSGRGQETQYF	TGCGCCAGCAGCTCAGGCAGGGGTCAGGAGACCCAGTACTTC	TRBV5-1	TRBJ2-5	-	-
CASSLLRASEAFF	TGTGCCAGCAGCTTACTGAGGGCCTCTGAAGCTTTCTTT	TRBV7-2	TRBJ1-1	-	once
CSALAASSYNEQFF	TGCAGCGCTCTGGCGGCGAGCTCCTACAATGAGCAGTTCTTC	TRBV29-1	TRBJ2-1	-	-
CASLPGINSNQPQHF	TGTGCCTCCCTTCCCGGGATCAATAGCAATCAGCCCCAGCATTTT	TRBV27	TRBJ1-5	-	few
CSARDSAYGYTF	TGCAGCGCCCGAGACAGCGCCTATGGCTACACCTTC	TRBV29-1	TRBJ1-2	-	-
CASSRHGDVNEQFF	TGTGCCAGCAGTCGGCACGGGGATGTCAATGAGCAGTTCTTC	TRBV28	TRBJ2-1	-	-
CASSQPTGAADTQYF	TGTGCCAGCAGCCAACCTACGGGAGCGGCAGATACGCAGTATTTT	TRBV3-1/TRBV3-2	TRBJ2-3	-	-
CASSVRVQDTEAFF	TGTGCCAGCAGCGTGAGGGTGCAGGACACTGAAGCTTTCTTT	TRBV9	TRBJ1-1	-	-